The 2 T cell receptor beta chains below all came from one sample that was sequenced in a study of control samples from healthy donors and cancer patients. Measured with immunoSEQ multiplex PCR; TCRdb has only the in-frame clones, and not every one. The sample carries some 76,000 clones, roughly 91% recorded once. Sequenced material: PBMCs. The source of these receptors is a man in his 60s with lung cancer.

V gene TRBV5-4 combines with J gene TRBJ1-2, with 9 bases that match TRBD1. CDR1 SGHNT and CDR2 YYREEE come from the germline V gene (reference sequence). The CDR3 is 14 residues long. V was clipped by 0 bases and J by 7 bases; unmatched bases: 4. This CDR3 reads CASSLAGTGSGYTF. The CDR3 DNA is TGTGCCAGCAGCTTGGCCGGGACAGGGAGTGGCTACACCTTC.

The CDR3 region has the DNA TGTGCCATCAAAGGAGGACAGGGAATGGGGACTGAAGCTTTCTTT. Amino acid sequence: CAIKGGQGMGTEAFF. This chain connects TRBV10-3 to TRBJ1-1, with TRBD1 matching 8 bases. The CDR3 spans 15 residues. In germline, CDR1 is ENHRY, CDR2 SYGVKD. With V trimmed by 7 bases and J by 5 bases, 12 bases remained unmatched.